The sequence of this T cell receptor beta chain was determined in a study of beta chain features in type 1 diabetes. This clone was seen a few times. The whole isolated RNA underwent reverse transcription, so sequencing captured expressed TCRB transcripts. Assay used: immunoSEQ multiplex PCR; TCRdb lists only in-frame clones, some missing. The profile shows about 230,000 clones, roughly 9.6% of them singletons. V lost 4 bases and J lost 7, with 22 bases in between. Germline lookup yields CDR1 MNHNS and CDR2 SASEGT. CDR3 length: 16 residues. The sequence came from a woman aged 18-29 years in good health. Sequencing was performed on naive CD4+ T cells from blood. V and J are TRBV6-1 and TRBJ1-2, with D maybe TRBD1 (5 bases). CDR3 residues: CASSVPGGAGNGGYTF. In nucleotides, the CDR3 is TGTGCCAGCAGTGTCCCAGGAGGGGCAGGGAACGGTGGCTACACCTTC.